This is a list of T cell receptor beta chains from one sample in a study of glioma-infiltrating T cells after dendritic cell vaccination. Libraries were prepared by immunoSEQ multiplex PCR; TCRdb keeps only in-frame clonotypes and omits some of them. The data hold about 92,000 clones, with approximately 90% observed a single time. This specimen consisted of blood, obtained before dendritic cell vaccination. The receptors here all came from a human donor with glioblastoma. CDR3s include the opening cysteine and the closing phenylalanine or tryptophan. D genes are given only for firm matches. Size is stated for part of the rows, as once, few or many counts, or as a class when the clone is expanded.

D gene	J gene	clone size	V gene	CDR3 protein	CDR3 DNA
TRBD2	TRBJ2-5	.	TRBV2	CASSGAGLAGESLYF	TGTGCCAGCAGCGGGGCGGGACTAGCGGGGGAAAGTCTGTACTTC
TRBD1	TRBJ2-5	.	TRBV4-1	CASSQDLGRGRETQYF	TGCGCCAGCAGCCAAGATCTCGGCAGGGGGCGGGAGACCCAGTACTTC
TRBD2	TRBJ2-1	.	TRBV28	CASGGGTPRNEQFF	TGTGCCAGCGGGGGGGGGACCCCTAGAAATGAGCAGTTCTTC
TRBD2	TRBJ2-3	.	TRBV5-6	CASSLTGLASTDTQYF	TGTGCCAGCAGCTTGACGGGACTAGCCAGCACAGATACGCAGTATTTT
TRBD1	TRBJ1-4	.	TRBV7-2	CASSLAPPGTGNEKLFF	TGTGCCAGCAGCTTAGCCCCACCAGGGACAGGGAATGAAAAACTGTTTTTT
TRBD1	TRBJ1-2	.	TRBV27	CASSLRAGTVYGYTF	TGTGCCAGCAGTTTAAGGGCGGGGACAGTCTATGGCTACACCTTC
TRBD2	TRBJ2-5	.	TRBV7-2	CASSWGRTSGQETQYF	TGTGCCAGCAGCTGGGGACGGACTAGCGGCCAAGAGACCCAGTACTTC
.	TRBJ1-2	.	TRBV19	CASSTQTANYGYTF	TGTGCCAGTAGTACGCAGACAGCCAACTATGGCTACACCTTC
.	TRBJ1-3	.	TRBV6-5	CASSPAGGFRNTIYF	TGTGCCAGCAGCCCGGCCGGCGGCTTCAGAAACACCATATATTTT
.	TRBJ1-2	.	TRBV6-1	CASGTGTTYGYTF	TGTGCCAGTGGGACCGGGACAACCTATGGCTACACCTTC
.	TRBJ2-1	.	TRBV12-1	CASSSPTDRRHYNEQFF	TGTGCCAGCAGCTCGCCGACAGACCGGAGACATTACAATGAGCAGTTCTTC
TRBD1	TRBJ1-2	.	TRBV7-2	CASSARQGAIYGYTF	TGTGCCAGCAGCGCCCGACAGGGGGCAATTTATGGCTACACCTTC
.	TRBJ2-5	.	TRBV5-4	CASSPGMQETQYF	TGTGCCAGCAGCCCAGGAATGCAAGAGACCCAGTACTTC
.	TRBJ2-3	.	TRBV19	CASSIIDSTSTDTQYF	TGTGCCAGTAGTATAATTGACAGTACTAGCACAGATACGCAGTATTTT
.	TRBJ1-1	.	TRBV25-1	CASSEGSVAGIRAEAFF	TGTGCCAGCAGTGAAGGTTCGGTGGCGGGGATCCGGGCTGAAGCTTTCTTT
.	TRBJ2-3	once	TRBV5-1	CASSDSSDTQYF	TGCGCCAGCAGTGACAGTTCAGATACGCAGTATTTT
TRBD1	TRBJ2-5	.	TRBV7-3	CASSLLGGRQTQYF	TGTGCCAGCAGCTTATTAGGGGGCAGGCAGACCCAGTACTTC